The 2 T cell receptor beta chains below were found in one sample sequenced in a study of blood T cell repertoires in COVID-19. Some clones are missing from TCRdb's copy, which holds only in-frame ones; the method was immunoSEQ multiplex PCR. This table has 130,000 to 150,000 clones, 75% to 90% appearing once. The specimen was peripheral blood. The receptors were sampled from a man aged 45 to 65 who had recovered from COVID-19.

V and J are TRBV5-1 and TRBJ2-3, with D tentatively TRBD1 (5 bases). The germline CDR1 and CDR2 sequences are SGHRS and YFSETQ. This CDR3 spans 15 amino acids. V was clipped by 4 bases and J by 2 bases, with 14 bases between them. The CDR3 region is CASSQITGYTDTQYF. The DNA for the CDR3 is TGCGCCAGCAGCCAAATAACAGGTTACACAGATACGCAGTATTTT.

The chain couples TRBV13 to TRBJ1-3; D unresolved. CDR3 size: 13 residues. V lost 0 bases to trimming and J lost 6 bases, with 6 bases between them. The germline CDR1 and CDR2 sequences are PRHDT and FYEKMQ (reference sequence). The CDR3 nucleotides are TGTGCCAGCAGCTTAGGGAGGGAAAACACCATATATTTT. Translated: CASSLGRENTIYF. Combining the CDR3 with reference TRBV13 and TRBJ1-3 gives the whole variable domain AAGVIQSPRHLIKEKRETATLKCYPIPRHDTVYWYQQGPGQDPQFLISFYEKMQSDKGSIPDRFSAQQFSDYHSELNMSSLELGDSALYFCASSLGRENTIYFGEGSWLTVV.